The rows below give T cell receptor beta chains drawn from one sample of a study of blood T cell repertoires in COVID-19. Clones were sequenced by immunoSEQ multiplex PCR, and TCRdb holds only the in-frame ones, with some missing. The table has some 250,000 clones, around 93% seen once; the top ten hold approximately 1.2%. The sequenced sample consisted of PBMCs or T cells enriched from blood (not recorded which). These receptors all stem from a human donor in a cohort exposed to, infected with or recovered from COVID-19 (not recorded which). The donor label of this sample is uncertain. Both conserved end residues are part of each CDR3. The order of the fields is V gene, J gene, D gene, clone size, CDR3 DNA, CDR3 protein. A D gene is named only where the DNA matches it firmly. Size is stated for part of the rows, as once, few or many counts, or as a class when the clone is expanded.

v_gene: TRBV5-5
j_gene: TRBJ1-1
d_gene: -
abundance: -
CDR3nt: TGTGCCAGCAGCTTGAGGCCAGGGCCATTGATGAACACTGAAGCTTTCTTT
CDR3aa: CASSLRPGPLMNTEAFF

v_gene: TRBV11-2
j_gene: TRBJ2-7
d_gene: TRBD1
abundance: -
CDR3nt: TGTGCCAGCAGCCTCTTAGTTGGGACAGGGGGGTCCAGCTCCTACGAGCAGTACTTC
CDR3aa: CASSLLVGTGGSSSYEQYF

v_gene: TRBV19
j_gene: TRBJ1-4
d_gene: TRBD1
abundance: once
CDR3nt: TGTGCCAGTAGCCCGCAGGGGGTAAAACTGTTTTTT
CDR3aa: CASSPQGVKLFF

v_gene: TRBV5-1
j_gene: TRBJ1-1
d_gene: -
abundance: -
CDR3nt: TGCGCCAGCAGCTTTTCCGGGGACAATGAAGCTTTCTTT
CDR3aa: CASSFSGDNEAFF

v_gene: TRBV18
j_gene: TRBJ1-2
d_gene: -
abundance: -
CDR3nt: TGTGCCAGCGCCGGGACAAGATCAAACTATGGCTACACCTTC
CDR3aa: CASAGTRSNYGYTF

v_gene: TRBV30
j_gene: TRBJ1-4
d_gene: -
abundance: -
CDR3nt: TGTGCCTGGAGTGGGGGAGTAAATGAAAAACTGTTTTTT
CDR3aa: CAWSGGVNEKLFF

v_gene: TRBV19
j_gene: TRBJ1-6
d_gene: TRBD1
abundance: -
CDR3nt: TGTGCCAGTAGTCATGGGACAGGGCACTCACCCCTCCACTTT
CDR3aa: CASSHGTGHSPLHF

v_gene: TRBV19
j_gene: TRBJ1-4
d_gene: -
abundance: -
CDR3nt: TGTGCCAGTAGTATCCGCGGGGCCGGGGATGAAAAACTGTTTTTT
CDR3aa: CASSIRGAGDEKLFF

v_gene: TRBV27
j_gene: TRBJ1-4
d_gene: TRBD1
abundance: -
CDR3nt: TGTGCCAGCGGATCCGGGACAGGGGGCCTTAATGAAAAACTGTTTTTT
CDR3aa: CASGSGTGGLNEKLFF

v_gene: TRBV7-2
j_gene: TRBJ2-2
d_gene: TRBD2
abundance: -
CDR3nt: TGTGCCAGCAGCTCTGGGACTAGCGGGACCGGGGAGCTGTTTTTT
CDR3aa: CASSSGTSGTGELFF

v_gene: TRBV19
j_gene: TRBJ1-6
d_gene: -
abundance: -
CDR3nt: TGTGCCACAGGGATCTCCTATAATTCACCCCTCCACTTT
CDR3aa: CATGISYNSPLHF

v_gene: TRBV19
j_gene: TRBJ2-3
d_gene: -
abundance: -
CDR3nt: TGTGCCAGTAGTCCGGGAGCGGGCACAGATACGCAGTATTTT
CDR3aa: CASSPGAGTDTQYF